A single sample is the source of the 8 T cell receptor beta chains below, sequenced in a study of cytotoxic CD8 clonotypes in ibrutinib-treated CLL. Sequencing was performed with immunoSEQ multiplex PCR; in TCRdb, only in-frame clones are kept and a portion is missing. Found here are about 120,000 clones, 58% of them singletons; the top ten hold roughly 35%. This specimen consisted of PBMCs, obtained after 24 months of ibrutinib treatment. All receptors come from a human donor with chronic lymphocytic leukemia.

Worth noting for this clone: This CDR3 is also generated by other DNA sequences in the sample. V gene TRBV5-4 combines with J gene TRBJ2-3; TRBD2 agrees at 8 bases. Germline-derived CDR1 and CDR2 are SGHNT and YYREEE (reference sequence). CDR3 length: 15 residues. After removal of 1 base from V and 6 bases from J, the junction contained 7 bases not matched to a gene. Here the CDR3 DNA reads TGTGCCAGCAGCTTGATCAGCGGGGGTCGGGATACGCAGTATTTT. This translates into CASSLISGGRDTQYF.

The CDR3: CASPAGNYGYTF. CDR3 coding DNA: TGTGCCAGCCCCGCGGGTAACTATGGCTACACCTTC. The V call is TRBV6-1, the J call TRBJ1-2; D is unclear. Trimming cost V 8 bases and J 1 base, with 8 bases left between them. CDR1 MNHNS and CDR2 SASEGT come from the germline V gene. The CDR3 spans 12 residues.

V usage is TRBV5-6 and J usage is TRBJ1-4; 7 bases agree with TRBD1. The CDR3 has 13 amino acids. With V trimmed by 2 bases and J by 7 bases, 2 bases remained unmatched. Per germline, CDR1 SGHDT and CDR2 YYEEEE. CDR3 DNA sequence: TGTGCCAGCAGCTTTGCAGGGGGTGAAAAACTGTTTTTT. Translation gives CASSFAGGEKLFF.

This clone has only one observation. V gene TRBV30 combines with J gene TRBJ1-1, with D hard to call. CDR3 size: 14 residues. Germline assignment: CDR1 GTSNPN and CDR2 SVGIG (reference sequence). Trimming cost V 3 bases and J 1 base, with 12 bases left between them. DNA of the CDR3: TGTGCCTGGAGGCCGACTCTGAGGAACACTGAAGCTTTCTTT. This codes for CAWRPTLRNTEAFF.

This clone was seen a few times. The chain uses TRBV5-6 and TRBJ2-7; D not resolved. This CDR3 has 11 residues. Germline V gene lookup returns CDR1 SGHDT and CDR2 YYEEEE. V lost 4 bases and J lost 1, with 3 bases in between. The CDR3 sequence is CASSGSYEQYF. CDR3 sequence (DNA): TGTGCCAGCAGCGGTTCCTACGAGCAGTACTTC. The variable domain in full, with the rest retrieved from reference TRBV5-6 and TRBJ2-7, is DAGVTQSPTHLIKTRGQQVTLRCSPKSGHDTVSWYQQALGQGPQFIFQYYEEEERQRGNFPDRFSGHQFPNYSSELNVNALLLGDSALYLCASSGSYEQYFGPGTRLTVT.

This clone was counted between two and nine times. V and J are TRBV7-6 and TRBJ2-1; D is tentatively TRBD1 or TRBD2 (5 bases each). CDR3 size: 18 residues. Trimming removed 5 bases from V and 0 bases from J, with 20 bases in between. Per the germline V gene, CDR1 is SGHVS and CDR2 is FNYEAQ. The CDR3 DNA follows: TGTGCCAGCAGCGCTAAGGCCAAGGGACGGAGCTCCTACAATGAGCAGTTCTTC. Amino acids: CASSAKAKGRSSYNEQFF.

The chain's CDR3 is CAWSWANQETQYF. CDR3 sequence (DNA): TGTGCCTGGAGTTGGGCCAACCAAGAGACCCAGTACTTC. The chain uses TRBV30 and TRBJ2-5; D is undetermined. CDR1 is GTSNPN and CDR2 is SVGIG in the germline V gene (reference sequence). This CDR3 comprises 13 residues. The germline V and J ends were trimmed by 2 bases and 0 bases, with 7 bases remaining between them.

J is TRBJ2-7 and V is TRBV27; D is possibly TRBD1 (5 bases). There are 16 residues in the CDR3. CDR1 and CDR2 (germline): MNHEY, SMNVEV (reference sequence). V was shortened by 6 bases and J by 2 bases, with 20 bases between the two germline ends. The CDR3 loop is CASRSNDRVRTYEQYF. CDR3 bases: TGTGCCAGCAGATCTAATGACAGAGTTAGAACCTACGAGCAGTACTTC.